The 10 T cell receptor beta chains below were found in one sample sequenced in a study of blood T cell repertoires in COVID-19. Profiling relied on immunoSEQ multiplex PCR, and the TCRdb table lists in-frame clones only, not all of them. The sample yields around 480,000 clones, 70% to 90% seen once. Sequencing was carried out using peripheral blood. These receptors all stem from a woman aged 50 to 60 with COVID-19, enrolled during active disease.

The J gene is TRBJ2-1, the V gene TRBV4-1; TRBD2 might be the D (6 bases). Trimming stripped 4 bases from V and 10 bases from J, with 17 bases between. The V gene's germline CDR1 is MGHRA and CDR2 YSYEKL. The length of the CDR3 is 14 residues. The CDR3 nucleotides read TGCGCCAGCAGCCGTTTCGGGACTGTGCGGGAGCAGTTCTTC. Encoded protein: CASSRFGTVREQFF.

V is TRBV6-5 and J is TRBJ1-6, with TRBD1 matching 7 bases. In germline, CDR1 is MNHEY, CDR2 SVGAGI. This CDR3 has 15 amino acids. With V trimmed by 7 bases and J by 9 bases, 12 bases remained unmatched. For the CDR3, the DNA is TGTGCCAGCAACCGAGGGGGCGCGGAGAGTTCACCCCTCCACTTT. As protein: CASNRGGAESSPLHF.

Details on this clone: Within the sample, other DNA sequences also encode this same CDR3. This chain uses TRBV6-5 with TRBJ2-7; 8 positions match TRBD2. The J segment lost 2 bases and the V segment lost 2 bases, leaving 2 bases of the junction unmatched. This CDR3 is 14 amino acids long. CDR1 is MNHEY, CDR2 SVGAGI, per germline. The chain's CDR3 is CASSYGRGAYEQYF. DNA for the CDR3: TGTGCCAGCAGTTACGGGCGGGGGGCCTACGAGCAGTACTTC.

This clone appeared once. The rearrangement uses TRBV21-1 and TRBJ2-2; the table's D call of TRBD2 was not tested on the DNA. TRBV21-1 is shown as a pseudogene. CDR3 length: 16 residues. CDR3 sequence: CASSPRRGGVTGELFF. Here the CDR3 DNA reads TGTGCCAGCAGCCCCCGCCGCGGGGGGGTTACCGGGGAGCTGTTTTTT.

In its sample, this clone was seen once. In DNA, the CDR3 is TGTGCCAGCAGCTTATCTTCAGGGATGGGAACTGAAGCTTTCTTT. It codes for CASSLSSGMGTEAFF. The chain couples TRBV7-3 to TRBJ1-1; D is perhaps TRBD1 (5 bases). Trimming left V 2 bases short and J 5 bases short, with 15 bases between. Looked up from germline, CDR1 is SGHTA and CDR2 is FQGTGA. The CDR3 is 15 amino acids. The full variable domain, with the rest looked up from reference TRBV7-3 and TRBJ1-1, is GAGVSQTPSNKVTEKGKYVELRCDPISGHTALYWYRQSLGQGPEFLIYFQGTGAADDSGLPNDRFFAVRPEGSVSTLKIQRTERGDSAVYLCASSLSSGMGTEAFFGQGTRLTVV.

V usage is TRBV6-5 and J usage is TRBJ2-7; TRBD1 agrees at 10 bases. The CDR3 has 15 amino acids. The V gene end was trimmed by 5 bases and the J gene end by 6 bases; junction bases not matched to a gene: 10. CDR1 MNHEY and CDR2 SVGAGI come from the germline V gene. The DNA for the CDR3 is TGTGCCAGCAGTCGCGCAGGACAGGGGGGTACCGAGCAGTACTTC. Its translation is CASSRAGQGGTEQYF.

The sample holds a few counts of this clone. J is TRBJ2-7 and V is TRBV4-1; 9 bases align to TRBD1. CDR1 and CDR2 from the germline V gene are MGHRA and YSYEKL. The CDR3 length is 16 residues. The V and J ends lost 0 bases and 3 bases, in that order; junction bases with no gene match: 6. The CDR3 nucleotides are TGCGCCAGCAGCCAAGAAAAAAGGGGACAGGGCTACGAGCAGTACTTC. It yields the protein CASSQEKRGQGYEQYF.

The chain combines TRBV5-1 with TRBJ2-3; D gene uncertain. V was clipped by 0 bases and J by 6 bases, with 20 bases between them. The CDR3 contains 17 residues. Germline V gives CDR1 SGHRS, CDR2 YFSETQ. DNA for the CDR3: TGCGCCAGCAGCTTGGTCCAGCTCAGCCGACCAGCGGATACGCAGTATTTT. This translates into CASSLVQLSRPADTQYF.

V gene TRBV6-5 combines with J gene TRBJ1-2; TRBD1 agrees at 7 bases. From germline, CDR1 is MNHEY and CDR2 SVGAGI. The CDR3 contains 14 residues. J was trimmed by 4 bases and V by 8 bases; bases with no gene match: 10. This chain's CDR3 is CASYRGNRTYGYTF. The CDR3, as DNA: TGTGCCAGCTACAGGGGAAACCGCACCTATGGCTACACCTTC.

This sequence joins TRBV2 and TRBJ1-2; D remains unclear. V lost 7 bases and J 7 bases, leaving 16 bases between the germline ends. CDR1 and CDR2 (germline): SNHLY, FYNNEI. The CDR3 consists of 13 residues. The CDR3 reads CASKGLTAGGYTF. Here the CDR3 DNA reads TGTGCCAGCAAAGGACTAACTGCGGGTGGCTACACCTTC.